This TCR beta chain was recorded in a study of T-cell reconstitution after alpha-beta-depleted transplantation in children. Using unique molecular identifiers, the investigators prepared the TCRbeta library. TCRdb recomputed calls from the PCR reads with MiXCR, one row per CDR3 protein. The data show about a million distinct CDR3 sequences, less than 30% seen once. V was pared by 2 bases and J by 5 bases, with 18 bases between. Germline assignment: CDR1 LGHNA and CDR2 YNFKEQ. The CDR3 is 16 amino acids. Material: PBMCs, mostly from graft donor cells, obtained 360 days after TCRalphabeta/CD19-depleted stem cell transplant. The sequence derives from a boy in the first two years of life who had a stem cell transplant for SCID, so the T cells may come from the graft donor. The rearrangement uses TRBV4-2 and TRBJ1-1, with D tentatively TRBD1 (6 bases). Here the CDR3 reads CASSQPMGLRGTEAFF. CDR3 DNA sequence: TGTGCCAGCAGCCAACCTATGGGACTTAGGGGGACTGAAGCTTTCTTT.